These T cell receptor beta chains were read from a single sample in a study of blood T cell repertoires in COVID-19. Sequenced by immunoSEQ multiplex PCR; TCRdb stores in-frame clones only, minus some. The sample holds approximately 300,000 clones, 70% to 90% seen once. What was sequenced was PBMCs or T cells enriched from blood (not recorded which). These receptors all come from a woman aged 25 to 39 who had recovered from COVID-19. Both conserved end residues are part of each CDR3. D genes are given only for firm matches. Size tells how often a clone was seen (once, few, many) or the class of an expanded clone, and some rows leave it out.

D gene,clone size,J gene,V gene,CDR3 DNA,CDR3 protein
TRBD2,.,TRBJ2-2,TRBV7-3,TGTGCCAGCAGCTCCGCTCTAGCGGGAGGCACCGGGGAGCTGTTTTTT,CASSSALAGGTGELFF
.,.,TRBJ2-5,TRBV28,TGTGCCAGCTCAGTCGGGTTTGGGGAGACCCAGTACTTC,CASSVGFGETQYF
.,.,TRBJ1-2,TRBV18,TGTGCCAGCTCACCAGGGGGCGAGGGTGGCTACACCTTC,CASSPGGEGGYTF
.,.,TRBJ2-4,TRBV3-1/TRBV3-2,TGTGCCAGCAGCCGGCTTAGCGGAGGAAGGGACATTCAGTACTTC,CASSRLSGGRDIQYF
TRBD1,.,TRBJ2-2,TRBV5-1,TGCGCCAGCAGCTACTTACCTCCGGGACAGGTGCTCACCGGGGAGCTGTTTTTT,CASSYLPPGQVLTGELFF
.,.,TRBJ1-4,TRBV6-5,TGTGCCAGCAGCGTGGAGGGCGGTGAAAAACTGTTTTTT,CASSVEGGEKLFF
TRBD2,few,TRBJ2-7,TRBV5-8,TGTGCCAGCAGCTCCTACCTTAGCGGGGTGGGTGAGCAGTACTTC,CASSSYLSGVGEQYF
TRBD2,.,TRBJ2-1,TRBV29-1,TGCAGCGTTGTTCGGCGGGAGGTCTACAATGAGCAGTTCTTC,CSVVRREVYNEQFF
.,once,TRBJ1-1,TRBV28,TGTGCCAGTGGCCCACAGGGATCGAACACTGAAGCTTTCTTT,CASGPQGSNTEAFF
.,few,TRBJ1-2,TRBV3-1/TRBV3-2,TGTGCCAGCAGCCAACCCGGGGAGGTTTATGGCTACACCTTC,CASSQPGEVYGYTF
.,.,TRBJ1-6,TRBV12-3/TRBV12-4,TGTGCCAGCAGTTTAGTTCGTTCACCCCTCCACTTT,CASSLVRSPLHF
.,.,TRBJ1-1,TRBV5-6,TGTGCCAGCAGCTTGGCCGGCAGGGCACGGCTTGAAGCTTTCTTT,CASSLAGRARLEAFF
TRBD1,.,TRBJ2-7,TRBV24-1,TGTGCCACCAGTGGGGGACAGGCAAGCTCCTACGAGCAGTACTTC,CATSGGQASSYEQYF
.,.,TRBJ1-1,TRBV6-5,TGTGCCAGCAGCATCGGTGTGAACACTGAAGCTTTCTTT,CASSIGVNTEAFF
.,.,TRBJ1-5,TRBV12-3/TRBV12-4,TGTGCCAGCAGCCAAAAAGGGGATCAGCCCCAGCATTTT,CASSQKGDQPQHF
TRBD1,once,TRBJ2-4,TRBV5-1,TGCGCCAGCAGCCCCGCCGGGACAGGCCTGTTAGAAGGGTACTTC,CASSPAGTGLLEGYF
.,.,TRBJ2-7,TRBV11-2,TGTGCCAGCAGCTTAGGAGGGGGACCCCGGGACACATCTTACGAGCAGTACTTC,CASSLGGGPRDTSYEQYF
.,once,TRBJ1-3,TRBV9,TGTGCCAGCAGCGCCATACTCGGGTCTGGAAACACCATATATTTT,CASSAILGSGNTIYF
TRBD1,.,TRBJ2-5,TRBV28,TGTGCCAGCAGTTTGGCTCAGGGGGCTTCGGAGACCCAGTACTTC,CASSLAQGASETQYF
.,once,TRBJ1-3,TRBV4-2,TGTGCCAGCAGCCAGCCGACAGGCGTCGTCTCTGGAAACACCATATATTTT,CASSQPTGVVSGNTIYF
TRBD1,.,TRBJ1-5,TRBV6-5,TGTGCCAGCAGATCTGACAGGGGCGGACAGCCCCAGCATTTT,CASRSDRGGQPQHF
.,.,TRBJ2-3,TRBV13,TGTGCCAGCAGCTTAGGGGGGGCTCGCACAGATACGCAGTATTTT,CASSLGGARTDTQYF